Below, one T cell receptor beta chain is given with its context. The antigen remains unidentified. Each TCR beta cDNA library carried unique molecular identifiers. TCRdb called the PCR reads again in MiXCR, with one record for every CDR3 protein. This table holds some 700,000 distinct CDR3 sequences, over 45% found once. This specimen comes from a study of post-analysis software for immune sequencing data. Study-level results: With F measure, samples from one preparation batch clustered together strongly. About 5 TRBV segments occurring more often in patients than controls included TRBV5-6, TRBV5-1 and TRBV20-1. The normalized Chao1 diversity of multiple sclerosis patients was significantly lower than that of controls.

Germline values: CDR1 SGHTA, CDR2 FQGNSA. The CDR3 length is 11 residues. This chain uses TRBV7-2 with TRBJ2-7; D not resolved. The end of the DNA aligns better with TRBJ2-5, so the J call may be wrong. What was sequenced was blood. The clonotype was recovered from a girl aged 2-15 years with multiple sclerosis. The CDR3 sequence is CASSFQSTQYF. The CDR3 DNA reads TGTGCCAGCAGCTTCCAGTCGACCCAGTACTTC.